The 19 T cell receptor beta chains in this list originate from one sample, sequenced in a study of T cell repertoires in ileal Crohn's disease. Time point noted: neoterminal ileum biopsy at postoperative endoscopy, about 6 months after surgery. The method was immunoSEQ multiplex PCR; TCRdb's version includes in-frame clones alone and lacks a portion of them. The sample carries under 12,000 clones, just under 75% recorded once. The sequenced sample was ileal tissue. These receptors all stem from an adult with Crohn's disease.

This clone was observed a handful of times. The rearrangement uses TRBV5-1 and TRBJ2-7; 8 bases align to TRBD2. V gave up 4 bases and J gave up 2 bases; unmatched junction bases: 5. Germline V CDR1 and CDR2: SGHRS, YFSETQ. This CDR3 is built from 14 residues. CDR3 residues: CASSREGGPYEQYF. The DNA for the CDR3 is TGCGCCAGCAGCCGGGAGGGCGGCCCCTACGAGCAGTACTTC.

This clone was detected only a few times. The rearrangement uses TRBV27 and TRBJ1-5; no clear D gene. This CDR3 region has 16 residues. Germline lookup yields CDR1 MNHEY and CDR2 SMNVEV (reference sequence). V gave up 6 bases and J gave up 0 bases, with 15 bases separating them. The DNA for the CDR3 is TGTGCCAGCAGCCGTACCTGGGCTATTAGCAATCAGCCCCAGCATTTT. Amino acid sequence: CASSRTWAISNQPQHF.

This clone was counted only a few times. The chain combines TRBV28 with TRBJ1-5; D perhaps matches TRBD1 (6 bases). Germline CDR1 MDHEN, CDR2 SYDVKM. Deletions cut 7 bases from V and 7 bases from J, with 17 bases between. The CDR3 sequence is 14 residues long. The CDR3 is CASNPTGPRQPQHF. The CDR3, as DNA: TGTGCCAGCAACCCCACAGGGCCCCGCCAGCCCCAGCATTTT.

V usage is TRBV19 and J usage is TRBJ1-3, with unresolved D. Germline CDR1 is LNHDA and CDR2 is SQIVND (reference sequence). Trimming took 6 bases from V and 4 from J, leaving 10 bases between them. The CDR3 extends over 13 amino acids. In DNA form, the CDR3 reads TGTGCCAGTAGGACGGGATTCGGAAACACCATATATTTT. Translating it yields CASRTGFGNTIYF.

This clone showed up just once. This chain links TRBV5-1 with TRBJ2-2; unclear D gene. Germline-derived CDR1 and CDR2 are SGHRS and YFSETQ. Trimming removed 0 bases from V and 3 bases from J, with 6 bases in between. The CDR3 spans 14 residues. CDR3 bases: TGCGCCAGCAGCTTGGCGGCGGACACCGGGGAGCTGTTTTTT. This codes for CASSLAADTGELFF.

This clone was recorded once. The rearrangement uses TRBV19 and TRBJ1-1; no firm D call. The V end was cut by 3 bases, the J end by 2 bases, with 7 bases between. Germline CDR1 reads LNHDA; CDR2 reads SQIVND (reference sequence). The CDR3 length is 13 residues. The CDR3 protein is CASSMEKNTEAFF. The DNA for the CDR3 is TGTGCCAGTAGTATGGAGAAAAACACTGAAGCTTTCTTT.

The chain employs TRBV11-3 and TRBJ1-1; 9 nucleotides match TRBD1. The V segment lost 1 base and the J segment 1 base; nucleotides outside the gene matches: 10. The CDR3 runs to 18 residues. Germline V gene lookup returns CDR1 SGHNT and CDR2 YENEEA. Written as DNA, the CDR3 is TGTGCCAGCAGCTTAGGGCTCCGGGACAGGGTTCGGAACACTGAAGCTTTCTTT. Translation: CASSLGLRDRVRNTEAFF.

Turning to this clone: Other DNA sequences within the sample encode an identical CDR3. The rearrangement uses TRBV5-1 and TRBJ2-3, with D unresolved. Germline-derived CDR1 and CDR2 are SGHRS and YFSETQ. CDR3 size: 12 residues. V lost 0 bases and J 6 bases, leaving 5 bases between the germline ends. CDR3 protein: CASSLAADTQYF. Here the CDR3 DNA reads TGCGCCAGCAGCTTGGCAGCGGATACGCAGTATTTT.

J is TRBJ2-5 and V is TRBV5-4; TRBD1 aligns across 7 bases. V lost 7 bases and J lost 1; bases outside the gene matches: 4. Germline V gene lookup returns CDR1 SGHNT and CDR2 YYREEE (reference sequence). The CDR3 runs to 13 residues. The CDR3 region has the DNA TGTGCCAGCCGACAGGGTCTCCAAGAGACCCAGTACTTC. It yields the protein CASRQGLQETQYF.

V and J are TRBV7-6 and TRBJ2-3; 13 bases are a match to TRBD2. Trimming took 6 bases from V and 3 from J; bases not matched to a gene: 6. There are 16 residues in the CDR3. Germline lookup yields CDR1 SGHVS and CDR2 FNYEAQ. CDR3 coding DNA: TGTGCCAGCAGTCCGACTAGCGGGGGGCGGACAGATACGCAGTATTTT. It translates to CASSPTSGGRTDTQYF.

The chain recombines TRBV5-1 with TRBJ1-1, with D possibly TRBD1 on 5 matching bases. In germline, CDR1 is SGHRS, CDR2 YFSETQ. The V end lost 1 base, the J end lost 5 bases, and 9 bases lay between the germline ends. This CDR3 contains 13 residues. The CDR3 protein is CASSLWGVTEAFF. CDR3 sequence (DNA): TGCGCCAGCAGCTTGTGGGGGGTGACTGAAGCTTTCTTT.

The sample holds a few counts of this clone. The genes are TRBV6-1 and TRBJ1-2; TRBD1 aligns across 7 bases. From germline, CDR1 is MNHNS and CDR2 SASEGT. The ends lost 5 bases at V and 7 bases at J; junction bases unmatched: 7. This CDR3 is built from 13 residues. CDR3 nucleotide sequence: TGTGCCAGCAGTTCTGAGGGGGCGCGTGGCTACACCTTC. Amino acid sequence: CASSSEGARGYTF.

The chain couples TRBV28 to TRBJ1-5; no firm D call. The V gene lost 5 bases and the J gene lost 9 bases, with 26 bases spanning the gap. Germline lookup yields CDR1 MDHEN and CDR2 SYDVKM. The CDR3 spans 17 residues. DNA for the CDR3: TGTGCCAGCAGTCAAGATATCGGAGGGTTCCCCCCCTCGCCCCAGCATTTT. Amino acids: CASSQDIGGFPPSPQHF.

This rearrangement joins TRBV15 to TRBJ2-5; D possibly corresponds to TRBD1 (5 bases). Trimming removed 0 bases from V and 5 bases from J, with 10 bases in between. Germline CDR1 is LNHNV and CDR2 is YYDKDF (reference sequence). This CDR3 spans 14 amino acids. The CDR3 sequence: CATSRDNRMETQYF. The CDR3 region has the DNA TGTGCCACCAGCAGAGATAACAGGATGGAGACCCAGTACTTC. The whole variable domain, remainder taken from reference TRBV15 and TRBJ2-5, is DAMVIQNPRYQVTQFGKPVTLSCSQTLNHNVMYWYQQKSSQAPKLLFHYYDKDFNNEADTPDNFQSRRPNTSFCFLDIRSPGLGDTAMYLCATSRDNRMETQYFGPGTRLLVL.

The J gene is TRBJ1-3, the V gene TRBV7-6, with unresolved D. The CDR3 covers 14 residues. V lost 3 bases and J 4 bases, leaving 10 bases between the germline ends. The germline V gene encodes CDR1 SGHVS and CDR2 FNYEAQ. The CDR3 protein is CASSLRRGGNTIYF. The CDR3 DNA is TGTGCCAGCAGCTTGAGGCGCGGGGGAAACACCATATATTTT.

This chain uses TRBV30 with TRBJ1-5; 7 bases fit TRBD1. Trimming at V came to 1 base and at J to 7 bases, leaving 10 bases not matched to a gene. Germline V lookup: CDR1 GTSNPN, CDR2 SVGIG (reference sequence). The CDR3 consists of 15 residues. Written as DNA, the CDR3 is TGTGCCTGGAGTGGGATCCGGGACAGCTCACAGCCCCAGCATTTT. Its protein is CAWSGIRDSSQPQHF.

The rearrangement uses TRBV5-1 and TRBJ2-2; D may be TRBD2 (6 bases). This CDR3 contains 15 residues. V was cut by 4 bases and J by 1 base, with 11 bases left in between. Per germline, CDR1 SGHRS and CDR2 YFSETQ. CDR3 loop: CASSGSAGNTGELFF. CDR3 nucleotides: TGCGCCAGCAGCGGGTCAGCGGGGAACACCGGGGAGCTGTTTTTT.

J is TRBJ1-5 and V is TRBV28; TRBD1 might be the D (5 bases). The CDR3 has 12 residues. The V gene's germline CDR1 is MDHEN and CDR2 SYDVKM. Trimming cost V 8 bases and J 7 bases, with 12 bases left between them. In DNA form, the CDR3 reads TGTGCCAGCTTGTCAGGGCTACAGCCCCAGCATTTT. Translation gives CASLSGLQPQHF.

This clone occurred a few times. The J gene is TRBJ2-5, the V gene TRBV30; 15 bases align to TRBD2. After removal of 4 bases from V and 5 bases from J, the junction contained 11 bases not matched to a gene. From germline, CDR1 is GTSNPN and CDR2 SVGIG (reference sequence). This CDR3 is 17 amino acids long. The CDR3 region has the DNA TGTGCCTGGATGAGGACTAGCGGGAGGGTTACCGGGGAGACCCAGTACTTC. Translation gives CAWMRTSGRVTGETQYF.